This T cell receptor (beta chain) originates from a study of CD8 T cells in ankylosing spondylitis. General study findings and limits: CD8+ cells made up the disease-linked clones, which were relatively rare in peripheral blood. Some motif variants were previously reported in reactive arthritis synovial fluid and blood. For ankylosing spondylitis blood, a TCR beta motif of 8 or 9 highly homologous variants appeared characteristic.

Using quantitative 5'-RACE with molecular barcodes, the authors made TCR beta libraries. TCRdb reprocessed the 5' RACE reads with MiXCR, giving one entry per CDR3 protein. This sample has hundreds of thousands of distinct CDR3 sequences, with around 18% found just once. With respect to this clonotype: Its antigen remains unidentified.

The CDR3 contains 18 residues. The V end was cut by 1 base, the J end by 4 bases, with 23 bases between. Looked up from germline, CDR1 is SGHRS and CDR2 is YFSETQ. What was sequenced was blood, either unsorted or a sorted T cell fraction (not recorded which). The clonotype originates from a male donor with ankylosing spondylitis. The gene calls are TRBV5-1 and TRBJ1-1; D gene uncertain. The CDR3 loop is CASSLFSAGELFGTEAFF. The CDR3 nucleotides read TGCGCCAGCAGCTTGTTCTCTGCGGGAGAGCTTTTTGGCACTGAAGCTTTCTTT.